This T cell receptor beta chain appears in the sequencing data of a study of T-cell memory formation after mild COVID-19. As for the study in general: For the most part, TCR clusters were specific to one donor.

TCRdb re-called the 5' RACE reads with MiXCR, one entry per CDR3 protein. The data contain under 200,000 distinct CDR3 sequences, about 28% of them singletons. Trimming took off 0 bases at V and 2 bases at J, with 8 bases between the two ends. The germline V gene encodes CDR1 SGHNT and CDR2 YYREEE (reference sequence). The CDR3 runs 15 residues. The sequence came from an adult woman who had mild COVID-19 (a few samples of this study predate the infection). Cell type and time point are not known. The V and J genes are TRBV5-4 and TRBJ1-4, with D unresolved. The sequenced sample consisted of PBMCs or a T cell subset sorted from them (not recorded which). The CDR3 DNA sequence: TGTGCCAGCAGCTTGGGAGGGAACACTAATGAAAAACTGTTTTTT. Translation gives CASSLGGNTNEKLFF.